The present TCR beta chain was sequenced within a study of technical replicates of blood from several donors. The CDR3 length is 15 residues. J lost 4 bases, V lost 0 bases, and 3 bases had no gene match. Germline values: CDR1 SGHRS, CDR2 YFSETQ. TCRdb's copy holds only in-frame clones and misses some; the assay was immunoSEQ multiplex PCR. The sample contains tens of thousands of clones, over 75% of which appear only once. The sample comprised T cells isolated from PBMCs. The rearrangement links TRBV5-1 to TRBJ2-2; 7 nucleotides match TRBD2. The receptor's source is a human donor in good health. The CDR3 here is CASSLAAGPTGELFF. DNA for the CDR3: TGCGCCAGCAGCTTGGCAGCGGGGCCCACCGGGGAGCTGTTTTTT.